The rows below give T cell receptor beta chains drawn from one sample of a study of technical replicates of blood from a few donors. Only in-frame clones appear in the TCRdb table, and some are missing; sequencing was by immunoSEQ multiplex PCR. Of approximately 58,000 clones in the sample, approximately 86% were seen once. The source material was PBMCs. The receptors come from a human donor in good health. Some clones in this sample may be carry-over from other donors' samples. CDR3s include the opening cysteine and the closing phenylalanine or tryptophan. The D gene is left open where the match is weak. Clone sizes are given selectively: once, few, many, or a class where the clone is expanded.

CDR3,DNA,D,size,J,V
CASSQGSDRVQETQYF,TGCGCCAGCAGCCAAGGGTCGGACAGGGTCCAAGAGACCCAGTACTTC,TRBD1,-,TRBJ2-5,TRBV4-3
CSVEAHTDTQYF,TGCAGCGTTGAGGCCCACACAGATACGCAGTATTTT,-,-,TRBJ2-3,TRBV29-1
CASSVVEESYGYTF,TGTGCCAGCAGCGTAGTGGAGGAATCTTATGGCTACACCTTC,-,-,TRBJ1-2,TRBV9
CASSQDGTSGNEQFF,TGTGCCAGCAGCCAAGATGGGACTAGCGGCAATGAGCAGTTCTTC,TRBD2,few,TRBJ2-1,TRBV4-2
CASSLAPGLAGGSARNEQYF,TGTGCCAGCAGCTTAGCTCCGGGACTAGCGGGAGGGTCGGCAAGGAACGAGCAGTACTTC,TRBD2,-,TRBJ2-7,TRBV7-2
CAISESGLVLSKNIQYF,TGTGCCATCAGTGAGTCGGGACTAGTCCTTTCCAAAAACATTCAGTACTTC,TRBD2,once,TRBJ2-4,TRBV10-3
CAWSPGSGTEAFF,TGTGCCTGGAGTCCTGGGTCAGGGACTGAAGCTTTCTTT,-,few,TRBJ1-1,TRBV30
CAWCETAGLGIEQYF,TGTGCCTGGTGTGAAACCGCCGGACTTGGTATCGAGCAGTACTTC,-,once,TRBJ2-7,TRBV30
CASSQVGTSGSNEQFF,TGCGCCAGCAGCCAAGTTGGGACTAGCGGGAGCAATGAGCAGTTCTTC,TRBD2,-,TRBJ2-1,TRBV4-3
CASSLPHSTDTQYF,TGCGCCAGCAGCTTGCCCCATTCCACAGATACGCAGTATTTT,-,-,TRBJ2-3,TRBV5-1
CASSQENSGRAVETQYF,TGTGCCAGCAGCCAAGAGAATAGCGGGAGGGCCGTAGAGACCCAGTACTTC,TRBD2,-,TRBJ2-5,TRBV4-2
CASGLVRTEVNTIYF,TGTGCTAGTGGTTTGGTAAGAACCGAGGTAAACACCATATATTTT,-,-,TRBJ1-3,TRBV12-5
CASSPRLAGGRSDTQYF,TGTGCCAGCAGCCCTAGACTAGCGGGGGGAAGGTCAGATACGCAGTATTTT,TRBD2,few,TRBJ2-3,TRBV7-2
CASRGTNMNTEAFF,TGTGCCAGCCGAGGGACAAACATGAACACTGAAGCTTTCTTT,-,few,TRBJ1-1,TRBV2
CASRRTSGGHQETQYF,TGTGCCAGCAGGCGGACTAGCGGGGGTCACCAAGAGACCCAGTACTTC,TRBD2,-,TRBJ2-5,TRBV27
CASSLDRQSWGSPLHF,TGTGCCAGCAGCTTAGACCGACAGAGTTGGGGATCACCCCTCCACTTT,-,-,TRBJ1-6,TRBV7-2
CASPSEITTSTDTQYF,TGTGCCAGCCCGTCAGAAATTACGACTAGCACAGATACGCAGTATTTT,-,-,TRBJ2-3,TRBV7-9
CASSPDRLSYEQYF,TGTGCCAGCTCACCCGACAGACTCAGCTACGAGCAGTACTTC,-,-,TRBJ2-7,TRBV18